The 17 T cell receptor beta chains given below trace back to one sample, sequenced in a study of CD8 T cells in ankylosing spondylitis. TCRdb ran MiXCR on the 5' RACE reads and lists one entry per CDR3 protein. In the table there are about 250,000 distinct CDR3 sequences, roughly 32% of which are singletons. The sample taken for sequencing was blood, either unsorted or a sorted T cell fraction (not recorded which). The receptor source for this set is a male donor with ankylosing spondylitis or in good health (not recorded which).

V gene TRBV20-1 combines with J gene TRBJ2-1, with D unresolved. The CDR3 runs to 14 residues. In germline, CDR1 is DFQATT, CDR2 SNEGSKA (reference sequence). Trimming pared 3 bases from V and 5 bases from J, leaving 14 bases between. This chain's CDR3 is CSARIGQFNNEQFF. DNA for the CDR3: TGCAGTGCTAGGATAGGGCAGTTTAACAATGAGCAGTTCTTC.

The chain links TRBV15 to TRBJ2-7; 10 bases line up with TRBD2. The CDR3 has 13 residues. CDR1 and CDR2 (germline): LNHNV, YYDKDF (reference sequence). V was pared by 8 bases and J by 1 base, with 2 bases of the junction left unmatched. In DNA form, the CDR3 reads TGTGCCACCCAGCGGGGGGGTTCCTACGAGCAGTACTTC. It yields the protein CATQRGGSYEQYF.

This clonotype was seen a few times. V gene TRBV12-3 or TRBV12-4 combines with J gene TRBJ1-2; no reliable D call. The CDR3 length is 12 residues. Trimming took 6 bases from V and 8 from J, leaving 13 bases between them. CDR3 amino acids: CASSPNAQGYTF. CDR3 bases: TGTGCCAGCAGCCCTAACGCACAAGGCTACACCTTC.

This chain uses TRBV12-3 or TRBV12-4 with TRBJ2-1; maybe TRBD2 (7 bases). With 1 base removed from V and 9 bases from J, the gap between germline ends came to 13 bases. CDR3 size: 14 residues. The CDR3 here is CASSLGQGRGEQFF. The CDR3 region has the DNA TGTGCCAGCAGTTTAGGGCAGGGGAGGGGTGAGCAGTTCTTC.

J is TRBJ1-5 and V is TRBV28; D unresolved. Per the germline V gene, CDR1 is MDHEN and CDR2 is SYDVKM. The CDR3 spans 13 residues. With 5 bases removed from V and 2 bases from J, the gap between germline ends came to 7 bases. The CDR3 reads CASSPFGNQPQHF. The CDR3 DNA follows: TGTGCCAGCAGTCCGTTCGGCAATCAGCCCCAGCATTTT.

The chain recombines TRBV20-1 with TRBJ2-5; the D gene is possibly TRBD1 (5 bases). Trimming removed 3 bases at V and 2 bases at J, with 10 bases between. CDR1 DFQATT and CDR2 SNEGSKA come from the germline V gene (reference sequence). The CDR3 length is 13 residues. The CDR3 is CSARDQGQETQYF. CDR3 DNA sequence: TGCAGTGCTAGGGACCAGGGACAAGAGACCCAGTACTTC.

In this sample, this clonotype turned up many times. The chain couples TRBV29-1 to TRBJ2-7; D is uncertain. The germline gives CDR1 SQVTM, CDR2 ANQGSEA. The length of the CDR3 is 12 residues. V was cut by 4 bases and J by 2 bases, with 9 bases left in between. The CDR3 sequence: CSVAGSAYEQYF. The DNA for the CDR3 is TGCAGCGTTGCCGGCTCGGCCTACGAGCAGTACTTC.

This clonotype showed up just a few times. This rearrangement joins TRBV7-3 to TRBJ1-2; 11 nucleotides agree with TRBD1. The V segment lost 5 bases and the J segment 1 base; nucleotides outside the gene matches: 3. There are 15 residues in the CDR3. Germline lookup yields CDR1 SGHTA and CDR2 FQGTGA. The CDR3 sequence is CASSPGTGGNYGYTF. CDR3 nucleotides: TGTGCCAGCAGCCCCGGGACAGGGGGTAACTATGGCTACACCTTC.

This clonotype came up a few times. The chain links TRBV9 to TRBJ2-1, with a weak D call TRBD2 (7 bases). Trimming took off 4 bases at V and 3 bases at J, with 17 bases between the two ends. The germline V gene encodes CDR1 SGDLS and CDR2 YYNGEE. The CDR3 has 16 residues. DNA for the CDR3: TGTGCCAGCAGCCCTTCAGGGAGGGGGGACTACAATGAGCAGTTCTTC. This gives the protein CASSPSGRGDYNEQFF. Full variable domain (rest looked up from reference TRBV9 and TRBJ2-1): DSGVTQTPKHLITATGQRVTLRCSPRSGDLSVYWYQQSLDQGLQFLIQYYNGEERAKGNILERFSAQQFPDLHSELNLSSLELGDSALYFCASSPSGRGDYNEQFFGPGTRLTVL.

This clonotype was seen more than once but under ten times. The chain couples TRBV6-1 to TRBJ2-4; possible D gene TRBD1, 6 bases. The CDR3 totals 15 residues. Trimming took off 4 bases at V and 0 bases at J, with 10 bases between the two ends. Germline lookup yields CDR1 MNHNS and CDR2 SASEGT. The CDR3 is CASSGTGLAKNIQYF. The DNA for the CDR3 is TGTGCCAGCAGTGGTACAGGGCTAGCCAAAAACATTCAGTACTTC.

This clonotype came up a few times. The V gene is TRBV12-3 or TRBV12-4, the J gene TRBJ2-1; 8 bases align to TRBD1. The CDR3 consists of 15 residues. V lost 6 bases to trimming and J lost 10 bases; unmatched junction nucleotides: 14. CDR3: CASSVSGTGVYEQFF. CDR3 sequence (DNA): TGTGCCAGCAGCGTGTCCGGGACAGGAGTGTACGAGCAGTTCTTC.

The V and J genes are TRBV20-1 and TRBJ1-4; D uncertain. The CDR3 is 14 residues long. V was pared by 0 bases and J by 7 bases, with 12 bases between. Germline V gives CDR1 DFQATT, CDR2 SNEGSKA (reference sequence). The CDR3 protein is CSARDFHETEKLFF. CDR3 nucleotide sequence: TGCAGTGCTAGAGATTTCCACGAGACTGAAAAACTGTTTTTT.

The chain couples TRBV10-3 to TRBJ1-4, with TRBD1 matching 7 bases. This CDR3 has 15 amino acids. In germline, CDR1 is ENHRY, CDR2 SYGVKD. With 6 bases clipped from V and 5 bases from J, the junction kept 9 bases outside the gene matches. CDR3 sequence (DNA): TGTGCCATCAGGGAAGGACCGACAGGGAATGAAAAACTGTTTTTT. Translating it yields CAIREGPTGNEKLFF.

V gene TRBV5-1 combines with J gene TRBJ1-4; D unclear. The CDR3 is 16 amino acids. Germline V gives CDR1 SGHRS, CDR2 YFSETQ. V gave up 2 bases and J gave up 0 bases, with 11 bases separating them. The CDR3: CASSFRVPSTNEKLFF. CDR3 coding DNA: TGCGCCAGCAGCTTCCGAGTCCCATCAACTAATGAAAAACTGTTTTTT.

This rearrangement joins TRBV7-2 to TRBJ2-7, with 8 nucleotides matching TRBD1. CDR1 SGHTA and CDR2 FQGNSA come from the germline V gene. This CDR3 is 15 amino acids long. Trimming cost V 5 bases and J 4 bases; bases outside gene matches: 10. DNA for the CDR3: TGTGCCAGCAGCCGTTTCTCAGGGGGCTATTACGAGCAGTACTTC. Amino acid sequence: CASSRFSGGYYEQYF.

In its sample, this clonotype was seen a few times. V gene TRBV20-1 combines with J gene TRBJ1-2; 9 nucleotides align to TRBD1. Germline assignment: CDR1 DFQATT and CDR2 SNEGSKA (reference sequence). The CDR3 length is 14 residues. In DNA, the CDR3 is TGCAGACCCGGACAGGGGCCTGCTAACTATGGCTACACCTTC. Translated, it gives CRPGQGPANYGYTF.

The rearrangement uses TRBV30 and TRBJ1-2; unclear D gene. Germline CDR1 GTSNPN, CDR2 SVGIG (reference sequence). There are 11 residues in the CDR3. V was pared by 1 base and J by 8 bases, with 8 bases between. CDR3 in DNA: TGTGCCTGGAGTGAGCTGGGGGGCTACACCTTC. Its translation is CAWSELGGYTF.